Presented here are 15 T cell receptor beta chains from one specimen sequenced in a study of blood T cell repertoires in COVID-19. Profiled with immunoSEQ multiplex PCR; TCRdb holds only in-frame clones, not every one. The sample contains some 180,000 clones, roughly 78% of which appear only once. The sample consisted of PBMCs or T cells enriched from blood (not recorded which). These receptors came from a woman in her 70s in a cohort exposed to, infected with or recovered from COVID-19 (not recorded which).

In this sample, this clone turned up once. The J gene is TRBJ1-1, the V gene TRBV5-8; a weak D match, TRBD1 (5 bases). V lost 1 base to trimming and J lost 5 bases, with 12 bases between them. Germline CDR1 is SGHTS and CDR2 is YDEGEE. The CDR3 sequence is 14 residues long. This chain's CDR3 is CASSLRGMGTEAFF. The DNA for the CDR3 is TGTGCCAGCAGCTTGCGGGGGATGGGGACTGAAGCTTTCTTT.

For the CDR3, the DNA is TGTGCCAGCTCACCACTAGCGGGTGCCTACAATGAGCAGTTCTTC. Translated, it gives CASSPLAGAYNEQFF. The V and J genes are TRBV18 and TRBJ2-1; 7 nucleotides line up with TRBD2. The CDR3 has 15 residues. With 1 base clipped from V and 2 bases from J, the junction kept 2 bases outside the gene matches. Germline V CDR1 and CDR2: KGHSH, LQKENI.

The genes are TRBV7-9 and TRBJ1-6, with D unresolved. V was cut by 4 bases and J by 8 bases, with 6 bases left in between. This CDR3 contains 12 residues. The germline gives CDR1 SEHNR, CDR2 FQNEAQ (reference sequence). For the CDR3, the DNA is TGTGCCAGCAGCTACTTGGATTCACCCCTCCACTTT. This codes for CASSYLDSPLHF.

This clone was observed once. The chain has TRBV18 and TRBJ2-7; D may be TRBD2 (5 bases). The germline V gene has CDR1 KGHSH and CDR2 LQKENI. V shed 6 bases and J shed 3 bases, with 6 bases lying between them. The CDR3 runs 11 residues. CDR3 in DNA: TGTGCCAGCTCCCGGGACTACGAGCAGTACTTC. Amino acids: CASSRDYEQYF. The full variable domain, with the rest looked up from reference TRBV18 and TRBJ2-7, is NAGVMQNPRHLVRRRGQEARLRCSPMKGHSHVYWYRQLPEEGLKFMVYLQKENIIDESGMPKERFSAEFPKEGPSILRIQQVVRGDSAAYFCASSRDYEQYFGPGTRLTVT.

This clone was seen a handful of times. The V and J genes are TRBV10-2 and TRBJ2-6, with D maybe TRBD1 (6 bases). This CDR3 has 16 amino acids. From germline, CDR1 is WSHSY and CDR2 SAAADI. Between the trimmed V and J ends, which lost 8 bases and 4 bases, there was a span of 18 bases. CDR3 nucleotide sequence: TGCGCCAGCGCCAGTCAGGGGCTCGGCGGGGCCAACGTCCTGACTTTC. Translation gives CASASQGLGGANVLTF.

The chain carries TRBV4-1 and TRBJ2-7; 7 bases match TRBD1. This CDR3 has 15 residues. J lost 4 bases, V lost 2 bases, and 8 bases had no gene match. Germline V gives CDR1 MGHRA, CDR2 YSYEKL. The CDR3 nucleotides are TGCGCCAGCAGCCAAACAGGGGTGGGGAGATACGAGCAGTACTTC. Protein product: CASSQTGVGRYEQYF.

The rearrangement links TRBV10-3 to TRBJ2-1, with 8 bases that match TRBD2. The germline V gene encodes CDR1 ENHRY and CDR2 SYGVKD. V shed 0 bases, J shed 6 bases, and the junction held 1 base outside the gene matches. This CDR3 contains 14 residues. As DNA, the CDR3 is TGTGCCATCAGTGAGTCTGCGGGAGGCAATGAGCAGTTCTTC. It yields the protein CAISESAGGNEQFF.

The chain combines TRBV20-1 with TRBJ2-1; 10 bases are a match to TRBD2. The junction had 7 bases not matched to a gene; V was cut back by 3 bases and J by 8 bases. The CDR3 runs to 14 residues. CDR1 is DFQATT and CDR2 is SNEGSKA in the germline V gene (reference sequence). The CDR3 DNA reads as TGCAGTGCTAGTAGCCCGCTAGCGGGAGATGAGCAGTTCTTC. Translated: CSASSPLAGDEQFF.

The chain carries TRBV12-3 or TRBV12-4 and TRBJ2-7, with 8 positions matching TRBD1. V dropped 8 bases and J dropped 3; count of bases not matched to a gene: 6. This CDR3 contains 13 residues. Written as DNA, the CDR3 is TGTGCCAGCTCTCAACAGGGGGGCTACGAGCAGTACTTC. This sequence encodes CASSQQGGYEQYF.

J is TRBJ2-7 and V is TRBV6-5, with 9 bases matching TRBD2. Per the germline V gene, CDR1 is MNHEY and CDR2 is SVGAGI. The trim removed 6 bases at V and 3 bases at J, leaving 6 bases unmatched. This CDR3 is built from 14 residues. CDR3 region: CASSFGLASYEQYF. The CDR3 bases are TGTGCCAGCAGCTTCGGACTAGCGAGCTACGAGCAGTACTTC.

The gene calls are TRBV27 and TRBJ1-5; D perhaps matches TRBD1 (5 bases). Deletions cut 8 bases from V and 0 bases from J, with 11 bases between. The CDR3 is made up of 14 amino acids. Germline CDR1 and CDR2: MNHEY and SMNVEV (reference sequence). The CDR3 DNA is TGTGCCAGCGCGGGGGGGAGTAGCAATCAGCCCCAGCATTTT. It translates to CASAGGSSNQPQHF.

The CDR3 sequence is CASSLEQGPETQYF. CDR3 in DNA: TGTGCCAGCAGCTTGGAACAGGGGCCAGAGACCCAGTACTTC. The chain carries TRBV5-8 and TRBJ2-5; 7 bases match TRBD1. The germline V gene encodes CDR1 SGHTS and CDR2 YDEGEE. CDR3 length equals 14 residues. The V gene end was trimmed by 0 bases and the J gene end by 4 bases; junction bases not matched to a gene: 3.

The CDR3 loop is CSVEASEVGTQYF. DNA of the CDR3: TGCAGCGTTGAGGCTAGCGAAGTGGGGACCCAGTACTTC. This chain connects TRBV29-1 to TRBJ2-5, with a possible D match to TRBD2 (6 bases). Per the germline V gene, CDR1 is SQVTM and CDR2 is ANQGSEA. V was shortened by 3 bases and J by 7 bases, with 15 bases between the two germline ends. The CDR3 runs to 13 residues.

The rearrangement joins TRBV28 to TRBJ1-2, with D tentatively TRBD1 (5 bases). Germline-derived CDR1 and CDR2 are MDHEN and SYDVKM. The CDR3 has 15 amino acids. The germline V and J ends were trimmed by 2 bases and 3 bases, with 13 bases remaining between them. The CDR3 is CASSLQSAGDYGYTF. CDR3 nucleotide sequence: TGTGCCAGCAGTTTACAGTCGGCGGGGGACTATGGCTACACCTTC.

The chain combines TRBV2 with TRBJ1-1, with 8 bases aligning to TRBD1. Germline assignment: CDR1 SNHLY and CDR2 FYNNEI. Losses at the gene ends were 8 bases for V and 0 bases for J; bases not matched to a gene: 5. The CDR3 runs to 14 residues. CDR3 amino acids: CASGRGLLNTEAFF. CDR3 DNA sequence: TGTGCCAGCGGCAGGGGGCTCCTGAACACTGAAGCTTTCTTT. The whole variable domain, remainder taken from reference TRBV2 and TRBJ1-1, is EPEVTQTPSHQVTQMGQEVILRCVPISNHLYFYWYRQILGQKVEFLVSFYNNEISEKSEIFDDQFSVERPDGSNFTLKIRSTKLEDSAMYFCASGRGLLNTEAFFGQGTRLTVV.